These 20 T cell receptor beta chains were all obtained from the same sample, sequenced in a study of blood T cell repertoires in COVID-19. Sequencing was performed with immunoSEQ multiplex PCR; in TCRdb, only in-frame clones are kept and a portion is missing. The table includes approximately 260,000 clones, under 90% detected once. Sequenced: PBMCs or T cells enriched from blood (not recorded which). All receptors derive from a man younger than 45 with acute COVID-19.

CDR3 region: CASSLTGVGRGYTF. Here the CDR3 DNA reads TGTGCCAGCAGCTTGACAGGGGTGGGACGTGGCTACACCTTC. The chain recombines TRBV5-6 with TRBJ1-2; 7 bases line up with TRBD1. The CDR3 runs 14 residues. CDR1 SGHDT and CDR2 YYEEEE come from the germline V gene. V was pared by 1 base and J by 7 bases, with 7 bases of the junction left unmatched.

The chain employs TRBV29-1 and TRBJ1-2; TRBD1 is a possible D gene (6 bases). Trimming stripped 7 bases from V and 4 bases from J, with 16 bases between. Looked up from germline, CDR1 is SQVTM and CDR2 is ANQGSEA. The length of the CDR3 is 13 residues. In DNA, the CDR3 is TGCAGCGCCGTAGCAGGGGCTTTCTATGGCTACACCTTC. Amino acid sequence: CSAVAGAFYGYTF.

In this sample, this clone turned up once. V usage is TRBV19 and J usage is TRBJ2-2, with 8 bases matching TRBD2. This CDR3 spans 14 amino acids. CDR1 and CDR2 (germline): LNHDA, SQIVND (reference sequence). With 4 bases clipped from V and 8 bases from J, the junction kept 6 bases outside the gene matches. CDR3 in amino acids: CASSTLSGSGELFF. Written as DNA, the CDR3 is TGTGCCAGTAGTACCCTAAGCGGGAGTGGGGAGCTGTTTTTT.

Details on this clone: One end of the junction varies from germline; a read error may be responsible. The V gene is TRBV5-1, the J gene TRBJ2-1, with D perhaps matching TRBD2 (6 bases). The CDR3 contains 14 residues. CDR1 is SGHRS, CDR2 YFSETQ, per germline. The DNA of the CDR3 is TGTGCCAGCAGCCGGGACTCGTCTTACAATGAGCAGTTCTTC. This gives the protein CASSRDSSYNEQFF.

The chain uses TRBV27 and TRBJ1-5, with no clear D. The CDR3 has 14 residues. CDR1 MNHEY and CDR2 SMNVEV come from the germline V gene (reference sequence). V shed 3 bases and J shed 6 bases, with 12 bases lying between them. Here the CDR3 DNA reads TGTGCCAGCAGTTTGGGAGGGCACGGTCAGCCCCAGCATTTT. Encoded protein: CASSLGGHGQPQHF.

The chain carries TRBV18 and TRBJ1-1; D might be TRBD1 (6 bases). From germline, CDR1 is KGHSH and CDR2 LQKENI. CDR3 size: 15 residues. V was clipped by 8 bases and J by 1 base, with 17 bases between them. The CDR3 loop reads CASNSLKTGNTEAFF. For the CDR3, the DNA is TGTGCCAGCAACTCTTTAAAGACAGGGAACACTGAAGCTTTCTTT.

The chain recombines TRBV28 with TRBJ1-1, with 7 positions matching TRBD1. The CDR3 consists of 15 residues. CDR1 is MDHEN, CDR2 SYDVKM, per germline. The ends lost 8 bases at V and 1 base at J; junction bases unmatched: 10. The chain's CDR3 is CASPPLRQGNTEAFF. The CDR3 DNA sequence: TGTGCCAGCCCCCCCCTGCGACAGGGGAACACTGAAGCTTTCTTT. The whole variable domain, filled in from reference TRBV28 and TRBJ1-1, reads DVKVTQSSRYLVKRTGEKVFLECVQDMDHENMFWYRQDPGLGLRLIYFSYDVKMKEKGDIPEGYSVSREKKERFSLILESASTNQTSMYLCASPPLRQGNTEAFFGQGTRLTVV.

The CDR3 protein is CASSLGAANEAFF. Written as DNA, the CDR3 is TGTGCCAGCAGCTTAGGGGCCGCTAATGAAGCTTTCTTT. The J gene is TRBJ1-1, the V gene TRBV7-9; no definite D call. Germline V CDR1 and CDR2: SEHNR, FQNEAQ (reference sequence). V gave up 1 base and J gave up 7 bases, with 10 bases separating them. CDR3 length: 13 amino acids.

The chain combines TRBV7-2 with TRBJ1-5; D is possibly TRBD1 (5 bases). This CDR3 is 16 amino acids long. Trimming stripped 4 bases from V and 0 bases from J, with 13 bases between. Germline assignment: CDR1 SGHTA and CDR2 FQGNSA. CDR3 sequence: CASSSWAGSSNQPQHF. CDR3 nucleotides: TGTGCCAGCAGCTCCTGGGCAGGGTCTAGCAATCAGCCCCAGCATTTT.

The chain uses TRBV6-5 and TRBJ1-4; D perhaps matches TRBD1 (6 bases). This CDR3 has 14 amino acids. The V gene lost 0 bases and the J gene lost 8 bases, with 10 bases spanning the gap. Germline loops: CDR1 MNHEY, CDR2 SVGAGI. The CDR3 spells CASSYSGGREKLFF. The CDR3 DNA is TGTGCCAGCAGTTACTCTGGGGGCAGGGAAAAACTGTTTTTT.

This clone has a single count. The V call is TRBV4-1, the J call TRBJ1-2; 7 nucleotides align to TRBD1. CDR3 size: 16 residues. From germline, CDR1 is MGHRA and CDR2 YSYEKL. J was trimmed by 1 base and V by 0 bases; bases with no gene match: 5. CDR3 residues: CASSQEEGADNYGYTF. DNA for the CDR3: TGCGCCAGCAGCCAAGAGGAGGGGGCCGATAACTATGGCTACACCTTC.

This clone was found once. The chain is built from TRBV2 and TRBJ1-6, with D hard to call. V lost 2 bases, J lost 6 bases, and 11 bases lay in between. CDR1 is SNHLY and CDR2 is FYNNEI in the germline V gene. This CDR3 spans 15 amino acids. CDR3 protein: CASSESWQFNSPLHF. CDR3 sequence (DNA): TGTGCCAGCAGTGAATCGTGGCAGTTTAATTCACCCCTCCACTTT.

This clone was detected only a few times. The J gene is TRBJ2-1, the V gene TRBV4-3, with 10 bases that match TRBD2. From germline, CDR1 is LGHNA and CDR2 YSLEER. V lost 5 bases, J lost 3 bases, and 4 bases stayed unmatched. The length of the CDR3 is 15 residues. This chain's CDR3 is CASSYGLAVYNEQFF. DNA for the CDR3: TGCGCCAGCAGCTATGGACTAGCGGTCTACAATGAGCAGTTCTTC.

The chain couples TRBV9 to TRBJ2-1; D gene ambiguous. The V and J ends lost 0 bases and 10 bases respectively, with 8 bases between them. Germline V gene sequence: CDR1 SGDLS, CDR2 YYNGEE. The CDR3 consists of 12 residues. CDR3 residues: CASSVATKEQFF. The CDR3, as DNA: TGTGCCAGCAGCGTAGCTACTAAGGAGCAGTTCTTC.

The chain couples TRBV18 to TRBJ1-2; D uncertain. Trimming took off 1 base at V and 5 bases at J, with 17 bases between the two ends. The CDR3 loop spans 16 amino acids. The V gene's germline CDR1 is KGHSH and CDR2 LQKENI. CDR3 coding DNA: TGTGCCAGCTCACCACTGTCACAGCCTGAGCCTTATGGCTACACCTTC. Amino acids: CASSPLSQPEPYGYTF. Combining the CDR3 with reference TRBV18 and TRBJ1-2 gives the whole variable domain NAGVMQNPRHLVRRRGQEARLRCSPMKGHSHVYWYRQLPEEGLKFMVYLQKENIIDESGMPKERFSAEFPKEGPSILRIQQVVRGDSAAYFCASSPLSQPEPYGYTFGSGTRLTVV.

This clone showed up just a few times. The J gene is TRBJ2-2, the V gene TRBV6-6; perhaps TRBD2 as D (6 bases). V was trimmed by 5 bases and J by 1 base, leaving 11 bases between them. Germline CDR1 MNHNY, CDR2 SVGAGI (reference sequence). The CDR3 spans 15 residues. The CDR3 DNA sequence: TGTGCCAGCAGTCCCGGGAGTAAGAACACCGGGGAGCTGTTTTTT. This translates into CASSPGSKNTGELFF.

The chain carries TRBV9 and TRBJ2-1; D not certain. Germline CDR1 SGDLS, CDR2 YYNGEE. This CDR3 has 17 residues. Trimming cost V 0 bases and J 0 bases, with 13 bases left between them. CDR3 region: CASSVGLYSSSYNEQFF. The CDR3 DNA follows: TGTGCCAGCAGCGTAGGGTTGTACAGTAGCTCCTACAATGAGCAGTTCTTC.

The chain couples TRBV5-1 to TRBJ1-4; TRBD1 matches at 8 bases. The CDR3 sequence is 15 residues long. CDR1 is SGHRS and CDR2 is YFSETQ in the germline V gene. The V segment lost 4 bases and the J segment 8 bases; nucleotides outside the gene matches: 10. The CDR3 here is CASSRAGQGEEKLFF. In DNA form, the CDR3 reads TGCGCCAGCAGCAGGGCAGGACAGGGTGAAGAAAAACTGTTTTTT.

This chain links TRBV7-2 with TRBJ2-3; no reliable D call. The CDR3 spans 14 residues. V dropped 8 bases and J dropped 1 base, with 13 bases sitting between them. The V gene's germline CDR1 is SGHTA and CDR2 FQGNSA. CDR3 region: CASSPESGTDTQYF. CDR3 in DNA: TGTGCCAGCTCACCGGAGTCTGGCACAGATACGCAGTATTTT.

The rearrangement joins TRBV6-4 to TRBJ1-2, with a tentative D call TRBD1 (6 bases). The CDR3 sequence is 16 residues long. Germline loops: CDR1 MRHNA, CDR2 SNTAGT. The V end was cut by 5 bases, the J end by 6 bases, with 22 bases between. The CDR3 DNA is TGTGCCAGCAGTACCGACTCAGACAGGCCCTCGCATGGCTACACCTTC. This codes for CASSTDSDRPSHGYTF.